A single sample gave rise to the 30 T cell receptor beta chains below, sequenced in a study of blood T cell repertoires in COVID-19. This table comes from immunoSEQ multiplex PCR, and its TCRdb copy is limited to in-frame clones, with some not included. The sample has approximately 150,000 clones, around 83% seen once. The specimen was peripheral blood. All receptors come from a man between 60 and 75 years old with active or convalescent COVID-19.

The chain links TRBV9 to TRBJ2-2; a weak D match, TRBD2 (5 bases). This CDR3 contains 17 residues. V was pared by 3 bases and J by 0 bases, with 15 bases between. The germline V gene encodes CDR1 SGDLS and CDR2 YYNGEE. The CDR3 nucleotides are TGTGCCAGCAGCGAGAGGGCGCCAACCGCGAACACCGGGGAGCTGTTTTTT. Translation: CASSERAPTANTGELFF.

The chain uses TRBV18 and TRBJ2-7; TRBD1 agrees at 8 bases. Germline V CDR1 and CDR2: KGHSH, LQKENI. The CDR3 sequence is 13 residues long. V dropped 2 bases and J dropped 6; count of bases not matched to a gene: 3. The CDR3 DNA follows: TGTGCCAGCTCACCAGCAGGGGGCTTCGAGCAGTACTTC. Amino acid sequence: CASSPAGGFEQYF.

The chain employs TRBV3-1 (or the pseudogene TRBV3-2) and TRBJ2-2; 7 positions agree with TRBD2. This CDR3 contains 15 residues. The V segment lost 4 bases and the J segment 4 bases; nucleotides outside the gene matches: 6. Germline-derived CDR1 and CDR2 are LGHDT and YNNKEL (reference sequence). CDR3 in DNA: TGTGCCAGCAGCCCGACGCGGGAGTTCACCGGGGAGCTGTTTTTT. It specifies CASSPTREFTGELFF.

The chain combines TRBV7-6 with TRBJ2-5, with a tentative D call TRBD2 (6 bases). V shed 0 bases and J shed 4 bases, with 12 bases lying between them. CDR1 and CDR2 from the germline V gene are SGHVS and FNYEAQ. The CDR3 covers 15 residues. The CDR3 is CASSLAKGGIETQYF. CDR3 nucleotides: TGTGCCAGCAGCTTAGCCAAAGGAGGGATAGAGACCCAGTACTTC.

J is TRBJ1-2 and V is TRBV6-7, with 7 bases aligning to TRBD1. TRBV6-7 is marked as an open reading frame, function uncertain. V lost 6 bases to trimming and J lost 3 bases; unmatched junction nucleotides: 7. This CDR3 contains 14 residues. The CDR3 is CASRAFGTDYGYTF. The DNA for the CDR3 is TGTGCCAGCAGGGCCTTCGGGACAGACTATGGCTACACCTTC.

The V and J genes are TRBV19 and TRBJ2-2; D is uncertain. Germline CDR1 reads LNHDA; CDR2 reads SQIVND (reference sequence). This CDR3 is built from 13 residues. Trimming shortened V by 1 base and J by 3 bases, and 3 bases separated the two germline ends. CDR3: CASSIADTGELFF. CDR3 in DNA: TGTGCCAGTAGTATAGCGGACACCGGGGAGCTGTTTTTT.

This clone was seen only a few times. This sequence joins TRBV4-3 and TRBJ1-2; tentatively, D is TRBD1 (6 bases). Looked up from germline, CDR1 is LGHNA and CDR2 is YSLEER. This CDR3 has 13 amino acids. Between the trimmed V and J ends, which lost 1 base and 8 bases, there was a span of 11 bases. The CDR3 nucleotides read TGCGCCAGCAGCCAAGTCAGGGGTTCAGGCTACACCTTC. It encodes CASSQVRGSGYTF.

A single count supports this clone. The chain employs TRBV6-6 and TRBJ2-1; 10 nucleotides match TRBD1. This CDR3 contains 16 residues. With 7 bases clipped from V and 7 bases from J, the junction kept 13 bases outside the gene matches. Germline-derived CDR1 and CDR2 are MNHNY and SVGAGI (reference sequence). For the CDR3, the DNA is TGTGCCAGCAACAAGGCCGGGACAGGGGTTTTGAATGAGCAGTTCTTC. The encoded protein is CASNKAGTGVLNEQFF.

The V call is TRBV6-2 or TRBV6-3, the J call TRBJ1-5; 7 nucleotides line up with TRBD1. V lost 5 bases to trimming and J lost 7 bases; unmatched junction nucleotides: 5. CDR3 length equals 13 residues. Per germline, CDR1 MNHEY and CDR2 SVGEGT. This CDR3 reads CASSATGTQPQHF. The DNA for the CDR3 is TGTGCCAGCAGTGCGACAGGGACCCAGCCCCAGCATTTT.

This chain joins TRBV30 and TRBJ2-7; 10 bases are shared with TRBD1. In germline, CDR1 is GTSNPN, CDR2 SVGIG (reference sequence). V was pared by 4 bases and J by 3 bases, with 12 bases of the junction left unmatched. The CDR3 extends over 16 amino acids. CDR3 coding DNA: TGTGCCTGGAACCCGCCGACAGGGGGCTTAGGCTACGAGCAGTACTTC. Translation gives CAWNPPTGGLGYEQYF.

This rearrangement joins TRBV24-1 to TRBJ2-3; maybe TRBD2 (6 bases). The CDR3 sequence is 17 residues long. Trimming pared 4 bases from V and 1 base from J, leaving 17 bases between. Germline CDR1 is KGHDR and CDR2 is SFDVKD. The DNA of the CDR3 is TGTGCCACCAGTGAAAGGAGGGGCCGCCCGGGCACAGATACGCAGTATTTT. Protein: CATSERRGRPGTDTQYF.

The chain couples TRBV7-6 to TRBJ2-3; 10 positions agree with TRBD2. CDR1 is SGHVS and CDR2 is FNYEAQ in the germline V gene. The J segment lost 10 bases and the V segment lost 5 bases, leaving 18 bases of the junction unmatched. The CDR3 is 17 amino acids. CDR3 nucleotides: TGTGCCAGCAGCCAGACCCCCTTAGCGGGAGGTACTATTGCGCAGTATTTT. Its translation is CASSQTPLAGGTIAQYF.

V is TRBV11-2 and J is TRBJ1-4; the match to TRBD1 covers 7 bases. There are 16 residues in the CDR3. J was trimmed by 8 bases and V by 4 bases; bases with no gene match: 13. The germline CDR1 and CDR2 sequences are SGHAT and FQNNGV. For the CDR3, the DNA is TGTGCCAGCAGCTGGGCCCCAGGGGGAGGAGGGGAAAAACTGTTTTTT. This gives the protein CASSWAPGGGGEKLFF.

This rearrangement joins TRBV19 to TRBJ2-1; 7 bases fit TRBD2. V trimming: 4 bases; J trimming: 0 bases; junction bases outside the gene matches: 6. CDR3 size: 16 residues. The germline V gene encodes CDR1 LNHDA and CDR2 SQIVND (reference sequence). For the CDR3, the DNA is TGTGCCAGTAGTACGGGACTACCTTTCTCCTACAATGAGCAGTTCTTC. It codes for CASSTGLPFSYNEQFF.

The chain combines TRBV4-1 with TRBJ1-4; 9 bases are shared with TRBD1. This CDR3 region has 19 residues. V shed 2 bases, J shed 2 bases, and the junction held 12 bases outside the gene matches. Germline V gives CDR1 MGHRA, CDR2 YSYEKL. The CDR3 DNA reads TGCGCCAGCAGCCAACCCTTCGCCCCCGGGACAGGGACTAATGAAAAACTGTTTTTT. Its protein is CASSQPFAPGTGTNEKLFF.

The rearrangement uses TRBV19 and TRBJ2-7; D is possibly TRBD2 (5 bases). V was clipped by 0 bases and J by 3 bases, with 12 bases between them. From germline, CDR1 is LNHDA and CDR2 SQIVND (reference sequence). CDR3 length: 15 amino acids. The CDR3 reads CASSIDLSEGYEQYF. The CDR3 DNA reads TGTGCCAGTAGTATAGATTTATCTGAGGGCTACGAGCAGTACTTC.

The V call is TRBV5-1, the J call TRBJ1-2; weak D call: TRBD1 (5 bases). The CDR3 has 9 residues. Trimming took 7 bases from V and 8 from J, leaving 6 bases between them. CDR1 and CDR2 from the germline V gene are SGHRS and YFSETQ. CDR3 loop: CASRGGYTF. DNA of the CDR3: TGCGCCAGCCGGGGGGGCTACACCTTC.

The CDR3 is CASSTRQESYNEQFF. In DNA form, the CDR3 reads TGCGCCAGCAGCACACGACAGGAATCCTACAATGAGCAGTTCTTC. This sequence joins TRBV4-3 and TRBJ2-1; tentative D call: TRBD1 (6 bases). Per germline, CDR1 LGHNA and CDR2 YSLEER. The CDR3 has 15 residues. V lost 5 bases to trimming and J lost 1 base, with 12 bases between them.

The chain is built from TRBV13 and TRBJ1-4; a possible D gene is TRBD1 (6 bases). This CDR3 comprises 13 residues. The germline V and J ends were trimmed by 5 bases and 5 bases, with 9 bases remaining between them. Germline loops: CDR1 PRHDT, CDR2 FYEKMQ (reference sequence). The CDR3 loop reads CASSEDRNEKLFF. CDR3 nucleotides: TGTGCCAGCAGCGAGGACAGAAATGAAAAACTGTTTTTT. Variable domain in full (rest from reference TRBV13 and TRBJ1-4): AAGVIQSPRHLIKEKRETATLKCYPIPRHDTVYWYQQGPGQDPQFLISFYEKMQSDKGSIPDRFSAQQFSDYHSELNMSSLELGDSALYFCASSEDRNEKLFFGSGTQLSVL.

V and J are TRBV6-5 and TRBJ1-1, with a weak D call TRBD1 (6 bases). V was pared by 7 bases and J by 1 base, with 10 bases between. The germline gives CDR1 MNHEY, CDR2 SVGAGI. This CDR3 is built from 13 residues. CDR3: CASKTGTNTEAFF. DNA of the CDR3: TGTGCCAGCAAAACAGGGACGAACACTGAAGCTTTCTTT.

The CDR3 region is CASSLDASGGNTGELFF. CDR3 bases: TGTGCCAGCAGCTTAGACGCCAGCGGGGGTAACACCGGGGAGCTGTTTTTT. V gene TRBV11-2 combines with J gene TRBJ2-2; 8 bases map to TRBD2. The length of the CDR3 is 17 residues. Germline CDR1 is SGHAT and CDR2 is FQNNGV. V was pared by 0 bases and J by 2 bases, with 5 bases of the junction left unmatched. The entire variable domain, with the rest obtained from reference TRBV11-2 and TRBJ2-2, is as follows: EAGVAQSPRYKIIEKRQSVAFWCNPISGHATLYWYQQILGQGPKLLIQFQNNGVVDDSQLPKDRFSAERLKGVDSTLKIQPAKLEDSAVYLCASSLDASGGNTGELFFGEGSRLTVL.

This chain connects TRBV19 to TRBJ1-1, with unresolved D. Between the trimmed V and J ends, which lost 6 bases and 1 base, there was a span of 9 bases. The CDR3 sequence is 13 residues long. CDR1 LNHDA and CDR2 SQIVND come from the germline V gene (reference sequence). The CDR3 here is CASRGLENTEAFF. Here the CDR3 DNA reads TGTGCCAGTAGAGGACTCGAGAACACTGAAGCTTTCTTT.

The chain recombines TRBV27 with TRBJ1-2, with 7 bases fitting TRBD1. Germline lookup yields CDR1 MNHEY and CDR2 SMNVEV (reference sequence). There are 13 residues in the CDR3. The trim removed 5 bases at V and 4 bases at J, leaving 4 bases unmatched. CDR3 nucleotides: TGTGCCAGCAGTCAGGGGGAGATCTATGGCTACACCTTC. It codes for CASSQGEIYGYTF.

J is TRBJ1-2 and V is TRBV7-2, with 9 bases fitting TRBD1. The CDR3 loop spans 15 amino acids. The ends lost 5 bases at V and 8 bases at J; junction bases unmatched: 12. Looked up from germline, CDR1 is SGHTA and CDR2 is FQGNSA. The CDR3: CASSTGTGLQGGYTF. Written as DNA, the CDR3 is TGTGCCAGCAGCACCGGGACAGGGCTCCAAGGGGGCTACACCTTC.

The CDR3 nucleotides are TGTGCCGCTCGGGGGCAGGGGGTCTATGGCTACACCTTC. Translating it yields CAARGQGVYGYTF. The chain uses TRBV10-3 and TRBJ1-2; 7 bases align to TRBD1. Germline lookup yields CDR1 ENHRY and CDR2 SYGVKD. V was pared by 11 bases and J by 4 bases, with 10 bases of the junction left unmatched. This CDR3 has 13 amino acids.

Only a few counts were recorded for this clone. The V and J genes are TRBV6-2 or TRBV6-3 and TRBJ1-2, with 9 bases aligning to TRBD1. Trimming took 5 bases from V and 2 from J; bases not matched to a gene: 6. This CDR3 spans 15 amino acids. Germline values: CDR1 MNHEY, CDR2 SVGEGT. CDR3 DNA: TGTGCCAGCAGTCAAACCGGGACAGGGAACTATGGCTACACCTTC. Protein product: CASSQTGTGNYGYTF.

The genes are TRBV5-4 and TRBJ2-2; 16 bases align to TRBD2. Germline lookup yields CDR1 SGHNT and CDR2 YYREEE (reference sequence). CDR3 length: 17 residues. Trimming at V came to 4 bases and at J to 7 bases, leaving 7 bases not matched to a gene. The DNA for the CDR3 is TGTGCCAGCAGCCCCGGGACTAGCGGGGGGGTTGGCGGGGAGCTGTTTTTT. It is translated as CASSPGTSGGVGGELFF.

V usage is TRBV12-3 or TRBV12-4 and J usage is TRBJ1-2, with a weak D call TRBD1 (6 bases). The CDR3 length is 13 residues. V was cut by 1 base and J by 4 bases, with 7 bases left in between. This CDR3 is CASSLEGGYGYTF. Written as DNA, the CDR3 is TGTGCCAGCAGTTTAGAAGGGGGCTATGGCTACACCTTC.

This chain joins TRBV5-6 and TRBJ2-2, with TRBD2 matching over 9 bases. There are 16 residues in the CDR3. Germline CDR1 SGHDT, CDR2 YYEEEE. With V trimmed by 0 bases and J by 4 bases, 4 bases remained unmatched. In nucleotides, the CDR3 is TGTGCCAGCAGCTTGGCTGGCGGGGGGGCCACCGGGGAGCTGTTTTTT. It translates to CASSLAGGGATGELFF.

The V and J genes are TRBV27 and TRBJ2-1, with 7 positions matching TRBD1. CDR3 length: 20 amino acids. Germline CDR1 is MNHEY and CDR2 is SMNVEV (reference sequence). V trimming: 3 bases; J trimming: 5 bases; junction bases outside the gene matches: 22. Here the CDR3 DNA reads TGTGCCAGCAGTTTTAAACCCTATGACATTCCGGGACAGATGAACAATGAGCAGTTCTTC. It translates to CASSFKPYDIPGQMNNEQFF.